This entry lists 8 T cell receptor beta chains sequenced from one sample in a study of blood T cell repertoires in COVID-19. This table comes from immunoSEQ multiplex PCR, and its TCRdb copy is limited to in-frame clones, with some not included. The table records 73,000 or so clones, approximately 90% of them present only once. Sequencing was carried out using peripheral blood. These receptors were collected from a young man with acute or convalescent COVID-19.

The chain uses TRBV30 and TRBJ1-2; TRBD1 might be the D (5 bases). The CDR3 length is 13 residues. Germline CDR1 and CDR2: GTSNPN and SVGIG (reference sequence). V was pared by 4 bases and J by 9 bases, with 18 bases between. CDR3 DNA: TGTGCCTGGACAGGAGGGACTATATGGAGCTACACCTTC. Its translation is CAWTGGTIWSYTF.

V is TRBV13 and J is TRBJ2-1, with D possibly matching TRBD2 (6 bases). With 0 bases removed from V and 7 bases from J, the gap between germline ends came to 10 bases. The CDR3 has 14 residues. Germline CDR1 reads PRHDT; CDR2 reads FYEKMQ (reference sequence). CDR3 amino acids: CASSLGYGGNEQFF. CDR3 nucleotides: TGTGCCAGCAGCTTAGGATATGGGGGGAATGAGCAGTTCTTC.

The chain joins TRBV20-1 to TRBJ2-7, with D possibly being TRBD2 (5 bases). Germline-derived CDR1 and CDR2 are DFQATT and SNEGSKA (reference sequence). This CDR3 has 13 amino acids. Between the trimmed V and J ends, which lost 3 bases and 6 bases, there was a span of 15 bases. Here the CDR3 reads CSASGLLVSEQYF. CDR3 bases: TGCAGTGCTAGTGGTTTACTAGTGAGCGAGCAGTACTTC.

The chain has TRBV5-1 and TRBJ2-1; a possible D gene is TRBD1 (5 bases). Deletions cut 1 base from V and 4 bases from J, with 9 bases between. The CDR3 runs to 14 residues. Per germline, CDR1 SGHRS and CDR2 YFSETQ. CDR3 nucleotide sequence: TGCGCCAGCAGCTTGACCCAGGGTTACAATGAGCAGTTCTTC. It is translated as CASSLTQGYNEQFF.

The V call is TRBV7-2, the J call TRBJ2-7; D perhaps matches TRBD2 (6 bases). The CDR3 runs to 13 residues. Trimming cost V 1 base and J 2 bases, with 6 bases left between them. The germline CDR1 and CDR2 sequences are SGHTA and FQGNSA. In nucleotides, the CDR3 is TGTGCCAGCAGCTTAGGACTAGCCTACGAGCAGTACTTC. Amino acid sequence: CASSLGLAYEQYF.

This chain connects TRBV7-9 to TRBJ2-1; D remains unclear. The CDR3 runs 18 residues. CDR1 and CDR2 from the germline V gene are SEHNR and FQNEAQ (reference sequence). V was cut by 5 bases and J by 3 bases, with 23 bases left in between. CDR3 bases: TGTGCCAGCAGCCCCTGCCGAACCAATAAAATACACTACAATGAGCAGTTCTTC. The encoded protein is CASSPCRTNKIHYNEQFF.

The chain joins TRBV11-2 to TRBJ2-7, with a weak D call TRBD2 (6 bases). V was cut by 1 base and J by 2 bases, with 12 bases left in between. The germline V gene encodes CDR1 SGHAT and CDR2 FQNNGV. CDR3 size: 15 residues. CDR3 protein: CASSLVGTQTYEQYF. CDR3 bases: TGTGCCAGCAGCTTAGTTGGGACTCAGACCTACGAGCAGTACTTC.

The CDR3 nucleotides read TGTGCCAGTAGTATCGACAGGGCACCCTACAATGAGCAGTTCTTC. The encoded protein is CASSIDRAPYNEQFF. This chain links TRBV19 with TRBJ2-1, with 7 bases aligning to TRBD1. The ends lost 3 bases at V and 2 bases at J; junction bases unmatched: 4. The CDR3 extends over 15 amino acids. Per germline, CDR1 LNHDA and CDR2 SQIVND (reference sequence).